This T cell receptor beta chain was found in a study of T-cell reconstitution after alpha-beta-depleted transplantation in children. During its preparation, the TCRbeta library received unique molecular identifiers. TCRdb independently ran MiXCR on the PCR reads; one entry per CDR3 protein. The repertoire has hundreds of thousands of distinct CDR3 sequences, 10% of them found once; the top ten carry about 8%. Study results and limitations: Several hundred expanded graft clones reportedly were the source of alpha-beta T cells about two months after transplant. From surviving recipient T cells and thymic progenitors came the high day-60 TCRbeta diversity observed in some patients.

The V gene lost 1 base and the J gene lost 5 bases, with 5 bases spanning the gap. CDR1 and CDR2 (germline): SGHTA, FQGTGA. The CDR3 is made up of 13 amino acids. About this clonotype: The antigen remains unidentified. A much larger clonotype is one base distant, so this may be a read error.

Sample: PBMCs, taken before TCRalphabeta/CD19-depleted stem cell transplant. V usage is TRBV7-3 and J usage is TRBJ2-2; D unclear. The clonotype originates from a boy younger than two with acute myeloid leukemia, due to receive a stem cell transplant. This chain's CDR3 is CASSLNGTGELFF. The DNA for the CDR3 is TGTGCCAGCAGCTTAAACGGGACCGGGGAGCTGTTTTTT.